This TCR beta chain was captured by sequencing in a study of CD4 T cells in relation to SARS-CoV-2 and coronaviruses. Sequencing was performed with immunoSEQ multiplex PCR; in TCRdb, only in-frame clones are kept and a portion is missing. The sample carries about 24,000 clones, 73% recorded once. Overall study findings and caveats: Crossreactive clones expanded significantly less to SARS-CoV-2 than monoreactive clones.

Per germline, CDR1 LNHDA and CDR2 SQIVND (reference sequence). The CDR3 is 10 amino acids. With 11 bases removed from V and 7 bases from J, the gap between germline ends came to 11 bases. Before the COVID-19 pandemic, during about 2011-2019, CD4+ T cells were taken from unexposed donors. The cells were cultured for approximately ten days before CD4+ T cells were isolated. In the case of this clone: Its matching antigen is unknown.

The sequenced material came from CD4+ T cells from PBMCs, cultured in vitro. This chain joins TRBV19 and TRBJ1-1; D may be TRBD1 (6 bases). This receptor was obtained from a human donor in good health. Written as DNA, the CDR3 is TGTGCCCACAAGGACAGTGAAGCTTTCTTT. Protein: CAHKDSEAFF.